This entry lists 10 T cell receptor beta chains sequenced from one sample in a study of shared clonotypes between healthy human individuals. Method: immunoSEQ multiplex PCR; TCRdb's copy keeps in-frame clones and lacks some. The sample holds roughly 2 million clones, roughly 94% seen once. Material for sequencing was naive CD4+ T cells sorted from blood. Described subset: CD45RA+ positively selected. Every receptor here comes from a man between 18 and 35 years old in good health.

The chain has TRBV5-1 and TRBJ2-2, with D unclear. CDR3 length: 18 amino acids. The germline V and J ends were trimmed by 1 base and 0 bases, with 16 bases remaining between them. Germline V gene sequence: CDR1 SGHRS, CDR2 YFSETQ. Here the CDR3 DNA reads TGCGCCAGCAGCTTGACGTTATTAACATCCTCGAACACCGGGGAGCTGTTTTTT. It is translated as CASSLTLLTSSNTGELFF. The whole variable domain, remainder taken from reference TRBV5-1 and TRBJ2-2, is KAGVTQTPRYLIKTRGQQVTLSCSPISGHRSVSWYQQTPGQGLQFLFEYFSETQRNKGNFPGRFSGRQFSNSRSEMNVSTLELGDSALYLCASSLTLLTSSNTGELFFGEGSRLTVL.

The chain couples TRBV21-1 to TRBJ1-2. TRBV21-1 is reported as a pseudogene. This CDR3 is built from 9 residues. The CDR3 reads CASNGGYTF. The CDR3 bases are TGTGCCAGCAACGGGGGCTACACCTTC.

The chain couples TRBV19 to TRBJ2-7, with TRBD1 identical over 9 bases. Germline V gives CDR1 LNHDA, CDR2 SQIVND (reference sequence). The CDR3 sequence is 16 residues long. Trimming cost V 4 bases and J 6 bases; bases outside gene matches: 13. The CDR3 protein is CASSNAGTGSFTEQYF. The CDR3, as DNA: TGTGCCAGTAGTAATGCCGGGACAGGGTCCTTTACCGAGCAGTACTTC.

The V call is TRBV19, the J call TRBJ1-4; 7 bases align to TRBD1. The CDR3 length is 14 residues. Trimming took 5 bases from V and 8 from J; bases not matched to a gene: 8. CDR1 and CDR2 (germline): LNHDA, SQIVND (reference sequence). In DNA, the CDR3 is TGTGCCAGTAGTGTTACAGGGGTCGAGGAAAAACTGTTTTTT. This gives the protein CASSVTGVEEKLFF.

Comment on this clone: Other DNA sequences in this sample translate to the same CDR3. The chain carries TRBV2 and TRBJ2-7; D is perhaps TRBD1 (6 bases). The CDR3 consists of 12 residues. V gave up 4 bases and J gave up 4 bases, with 8 bases separating them. In germline, CDR1 is SNHLY, CDR2 FYNNEI. In nucleotides, the CDR3 is TGTGCCAGCAGTGGTCAGGGGTACGAGCAGTACTTC. Translation: CASSGQGYEQYF. The variable domain in full, with the rest retrieved from reference TRBV2 and TRBJ2-7, is EPEVTQTPSHQVTQMGQEVILRCVPISNHLYFYWYRQILGQKVEFLVSFYNNEISEKSEIFDDQFSVERPDGSNFTLKIRSTKLEDSAMYFCASSGQGYEQYFGPGTRLTVT.

The chain links TRBV12-5 to TRBJ2-7; 7 bases align to TRBD2. Per germline, CDR1 LGHNT and CDR2 FRNRAP. This CDR3 comprises 17 residues. Unmatched junction bases numbered 9, after V lost 0 bases and J lost 1 base. The chain's CDR3 is CASGLVRGVKDSYEQYF. DNA for the CDR3: TGTGCTAGTGGTTTGGTACGGGGGGTAAAGGATTCCTACGAGCAGTACTTC.

This chain joins TRBV6-1 and TRBJ2-7; 7 bases agree with TRBD1. Germline CDR1 reads MNHNS; CDR2 reads SASEGT. The CDR3 is made up of 14 amino acids. The ends lost 6 bases at V and 0 bases at J; junction bases unmatched: 5. CDR3 loop: CASSIGQVSYEQYF. For the CDR3, the DNA is TGTGCCAGCAGCATCGGACAGGTCTCCTACGAGCAGTACTTC.

The rearrangement joins TRBV19 to TRBJ1-5; 8 bases match TRBD1. V gave up 5 bases and J gave up 2 bases; unmatched junction bases: 11. The germline gives CDR1 LNHDA, CDR2 SQIVND (reference sequence). This CDR3 contains 17 residues. The DNA of the CDR3 is TGTGCCAGTAGTCCGGGACAGGCATTTAGGGGCAATCAGCCCCAGCATTTT. Protein: CASSPGQAFRGNQPQHF.

The J gene is TRBJ2-2, the V gene TRBV29-1; possibly TRBD1 or TRBD2 for D (6 bases each). The CDR3 runs 14 residues. The germline CDR1 and CDR2 sequences are SQVTM and ANQGSEA. V lost 7 bases and J lost 0, with 12 bases in between. The chain's CDR3 is CSARDNPNTGELFF. DNA of the CDR3: TGCAGCGCGCGGGACAATCCGAACACCGGGGAGCTGTTTTTT.

This chain links TRBV5-3 with TRBJ1-1, with TRBD1 as a possible D gene (6 bases). TRBV5-3 is assigned to the ORF class and has an uncertain function. The CDR3 loop spans 15 amino acids. V was clipped by 1 base and J by 3 bases, with 13 bases between them. The CDR3 coding sequence is TGTGCCAGAAGCTTGCAGGGGCGCAGCTACACTGAAGCTTTCTTT. It translates to CARSLQGRSYTEAFF.